The present entry profiles one TCR beta chain with its context. Its matching antigen is unknown. Germline-derived CDR1 and CDR2 are MGHDK and SYGVNS. This CDR3 has 15 residues. The V segment lost 0 bases and the J segment 3 bases; nucleotides outside the gene matches: 3. Both 60 Vbeta primers and 13 Jbeta primers went into the PCR. Some clones are missing from TCRdb's copy, which holds only in-frame ones; the method was immunoSEQ multiplex PCR. The table lists 150,000 to 200,000 clones, 70% to 80% of them singletons. The data originate from a study of cytomegalovirus exposure and HLA in healthy donors. Overall study results and limits: With DRB1 most and HLA-C fewest, TCR association rates differed between HLA loci in a later analysis. Both high specificity and high sensitivity reportedly marked the classifier's diagnosis of cytomegalovirus status. Certain sequence variants were highly shared and formed a cluster, and this cluster was likely a sequencing artifact. 87-base-pair reads could not separate some V segments, including TRBV6-2 and TRBV6-3.

The receptor's source is a young woman in good health and CMV-seropositive. The rearrangement joins TRBV25-1 to TRBJ1-1; TRBD1 matches 8 bases. The sequenced material came from PBMCs. CDR3 sequence (DNA): TGTGCCAGCAGTGAATATCAGGGGGCGGACACTGAAGCTTTCTTT. As protein: CASSEYQGADTEAFF.